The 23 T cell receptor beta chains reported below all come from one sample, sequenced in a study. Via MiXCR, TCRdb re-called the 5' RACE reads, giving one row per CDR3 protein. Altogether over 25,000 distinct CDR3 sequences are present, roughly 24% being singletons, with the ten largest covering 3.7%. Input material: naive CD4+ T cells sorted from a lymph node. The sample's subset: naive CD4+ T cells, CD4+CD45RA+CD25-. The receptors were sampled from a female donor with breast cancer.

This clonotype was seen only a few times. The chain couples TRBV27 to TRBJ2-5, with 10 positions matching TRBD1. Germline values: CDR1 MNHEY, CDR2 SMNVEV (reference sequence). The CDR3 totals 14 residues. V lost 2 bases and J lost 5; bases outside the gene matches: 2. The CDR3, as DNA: TGTGCCAGCAGTTTAGGGACAGGGGACGAGACCCAGTACTTC. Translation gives CASSLGTGDETQYF.

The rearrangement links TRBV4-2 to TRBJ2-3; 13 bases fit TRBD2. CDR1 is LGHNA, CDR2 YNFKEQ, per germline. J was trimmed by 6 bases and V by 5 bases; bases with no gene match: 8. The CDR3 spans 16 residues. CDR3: CASSAVLAGGRDTQYF. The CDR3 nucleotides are TGTGCCAGCAGCGCCGTACTAGCGGGAGGGCGGGATACGCAGTATTTT.

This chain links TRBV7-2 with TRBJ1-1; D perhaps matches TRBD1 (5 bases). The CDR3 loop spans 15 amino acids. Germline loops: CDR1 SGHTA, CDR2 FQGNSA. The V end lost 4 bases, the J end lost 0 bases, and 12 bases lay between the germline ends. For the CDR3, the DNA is TGTGCCAGCAGCTCGACAGTAACTTTGAACACTGAAGCTTTCTTT. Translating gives CASSSTVTLNTEAFF. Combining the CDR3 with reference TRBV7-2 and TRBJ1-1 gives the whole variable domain GAGVSQSPSNKVTEKGKDVELRCDPISGHTALYWYRQSLGQGLEFLIYFQGNSAPDKSGLPSDRFSAERTGGSVSTLTIQRTQQEDSAVYLCASSSTVTLNTEAFFGQGTRLTVV.

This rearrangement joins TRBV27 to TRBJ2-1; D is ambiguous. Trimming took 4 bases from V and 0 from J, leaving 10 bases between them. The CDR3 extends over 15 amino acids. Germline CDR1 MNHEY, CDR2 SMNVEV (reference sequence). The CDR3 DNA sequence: TGTGCCAGCAGTTCTGCGCCCAGCTCCTACAATGAGCAGTTCTTC. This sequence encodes CASSSAPSSYNEQFF.

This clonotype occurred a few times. The CDR3 spells CASSFGEGMEGYTF. In nucleotides, the CDR3 is TGTGCCAGCAGTTTCGGGGAGGGGATGGAAGGCTACACCTTC. The V and J genes are TRBV12-3 or TRBV12-4 and TRBJ1-2; TRBD1 might be the D (5 bases). The V end lost 3 bases, the J end lost 8 bases, and 16 bases lay between the germline ends. CDR3 length: 14 amino acids.

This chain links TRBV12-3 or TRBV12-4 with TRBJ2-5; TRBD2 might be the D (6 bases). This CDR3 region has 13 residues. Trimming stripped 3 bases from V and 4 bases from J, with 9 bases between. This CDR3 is CASSFTGGETQYF. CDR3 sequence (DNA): TGTGCCAGCAGTTTTACCGGGGGAGAGACCCAGTACTTC.

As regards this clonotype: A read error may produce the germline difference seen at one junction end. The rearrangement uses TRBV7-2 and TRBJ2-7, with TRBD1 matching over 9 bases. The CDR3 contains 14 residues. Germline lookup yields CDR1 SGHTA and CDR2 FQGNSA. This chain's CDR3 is CASSPTGGVYEQHF. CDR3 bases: TGTGCCAGCAGCCCCACAGGGGGCGTTTACGAGCAGCACTTC.

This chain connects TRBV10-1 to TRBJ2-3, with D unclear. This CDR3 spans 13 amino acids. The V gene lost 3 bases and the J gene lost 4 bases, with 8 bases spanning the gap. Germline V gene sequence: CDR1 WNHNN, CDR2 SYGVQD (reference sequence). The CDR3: CASSDFLSDTQYF. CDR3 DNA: TGCGCCAGCAGTGATTTCCTGTCAGATACGCAGTATTTT.

This CDR3 reads CASSYGTQKTQYF. DNA for the CDR3: TGTGCCAGCAGCTACGGGACTCAGAAGACCCAGTACTTC. The J gene is TRBJ2-5, the V gene TRBV7-9, with D tentatively TRBD2 (6 bases). The CDR3 extends over 13 amino acids. Germline values: CDR1 SEHNR, CDR2 FQNEAQ (reference sequence). Trimming took off 4 bases at V and 6 bases at J, with 12 bases between the two ends.

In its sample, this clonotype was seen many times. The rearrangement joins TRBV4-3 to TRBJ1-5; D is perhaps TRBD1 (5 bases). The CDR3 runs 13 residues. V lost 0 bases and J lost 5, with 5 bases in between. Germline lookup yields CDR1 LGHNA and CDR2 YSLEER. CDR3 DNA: TGCGCCAGCAGCCAAGACAGGGATCAGCCCCAGCATTTT. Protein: CASSQDRDQPQHF.

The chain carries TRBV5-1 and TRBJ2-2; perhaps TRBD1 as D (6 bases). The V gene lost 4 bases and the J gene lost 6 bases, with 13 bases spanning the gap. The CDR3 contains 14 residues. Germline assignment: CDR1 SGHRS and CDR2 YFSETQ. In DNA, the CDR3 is TGCGCCAGCAGCAGAGGGACACGGCCCGGGGAGCTGTTTTTT. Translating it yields CASSRGTRPGELFF.

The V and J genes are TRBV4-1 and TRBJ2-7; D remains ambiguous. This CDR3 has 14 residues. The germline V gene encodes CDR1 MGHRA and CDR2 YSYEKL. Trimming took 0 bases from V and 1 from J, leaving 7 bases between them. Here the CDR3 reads CASSQEPFSYEQYF. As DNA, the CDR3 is TGCGCCAGCAGCCAAGAGCCTTTTTCCTACGAGCAGTACTTC.

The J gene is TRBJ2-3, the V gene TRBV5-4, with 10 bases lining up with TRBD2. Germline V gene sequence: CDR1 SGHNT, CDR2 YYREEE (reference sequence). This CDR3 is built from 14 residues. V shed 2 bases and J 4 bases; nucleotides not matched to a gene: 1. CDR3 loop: CASSFLAGADTQYF. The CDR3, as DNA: TGTGCCAGCAGCTTCCTAGCGGGAGCAGATACGCAGTATTTT.

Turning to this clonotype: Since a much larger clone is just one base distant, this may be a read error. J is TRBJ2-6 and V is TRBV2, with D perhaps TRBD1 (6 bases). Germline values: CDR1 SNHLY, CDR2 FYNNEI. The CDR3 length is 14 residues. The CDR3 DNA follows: TGTGCCAGCTACAGGGTCCCTGGGGTCAACGTCCTGACTTTC. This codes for CASYRVPGVNVLTF. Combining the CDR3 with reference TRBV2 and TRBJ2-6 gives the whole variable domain EPEVTQTPSHQVTQMGQEVILRCVPISNHLYFYWYRQILGQKVEFLVSFYNNEISEKSEIFDDQFSVERPDGSNFTLKIRSTKLEDSAMYFCASYRVPGVNVLTFGAGSRLTVL.

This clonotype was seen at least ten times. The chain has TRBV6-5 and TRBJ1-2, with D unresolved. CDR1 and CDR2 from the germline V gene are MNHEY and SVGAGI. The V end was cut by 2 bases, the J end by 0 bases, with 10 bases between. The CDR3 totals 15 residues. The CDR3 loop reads CASSYSSTPNYGYTF. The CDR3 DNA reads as TGTGCCAGCAGTTACAGTAGTACTCCTAACTATGGCTACACCTTC.

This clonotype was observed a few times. CDR3 in DNA: TGCGCCAGCAGTGAGTCTGGAGGACTAGCGGGAAATGAGCAGTTCTTC. It specifies CASSESGGLAGNEQFF. This chain joins TRBV10-1 and TRBJ2-1; 12 nucleotides agree with TRBD2. The CDR3 is 16 residues long. J was trimmed by 7 bases and V by 0 bases; bases with no gene match: 4. Germline lookup yields CDR1 WNHNN and CDR2 SYGVQD (reference sequence).

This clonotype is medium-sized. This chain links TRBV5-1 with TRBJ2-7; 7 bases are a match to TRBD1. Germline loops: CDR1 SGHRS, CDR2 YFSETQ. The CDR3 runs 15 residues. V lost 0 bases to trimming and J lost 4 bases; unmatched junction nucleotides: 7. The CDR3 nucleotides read TGCGCCAGCAGCTTGGGGACAGGCCAACCGTACGAGCAGTACTTC. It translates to CASSLGTGQPYEQYF.

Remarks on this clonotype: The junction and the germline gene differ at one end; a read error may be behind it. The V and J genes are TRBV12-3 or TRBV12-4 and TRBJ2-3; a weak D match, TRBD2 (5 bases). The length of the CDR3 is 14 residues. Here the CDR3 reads CASSLGDNTVTQYF. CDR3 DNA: TGTGCCAGCAGTTTGGGAGACAACACAGTTACGCAGTATTTT.

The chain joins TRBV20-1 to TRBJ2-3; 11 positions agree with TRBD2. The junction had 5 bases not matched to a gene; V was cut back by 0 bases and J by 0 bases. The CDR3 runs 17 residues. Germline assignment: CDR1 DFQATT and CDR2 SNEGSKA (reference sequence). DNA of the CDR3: TGCAGTGCTAGAGATGGGGGACTAGCGGCAAGCACAGATACGCAGTATTTT. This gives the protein CSARDGGLAASTDTQYF.

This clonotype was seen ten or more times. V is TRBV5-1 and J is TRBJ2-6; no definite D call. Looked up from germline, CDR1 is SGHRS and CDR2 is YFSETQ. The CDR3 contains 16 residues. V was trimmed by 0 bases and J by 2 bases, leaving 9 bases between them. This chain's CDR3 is CASSLDGEAGANVLTF. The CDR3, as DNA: TGCGCCAGCAGCTTGGATGGGGAAGCTGGGGCCAACGTCCTGACTTTC.

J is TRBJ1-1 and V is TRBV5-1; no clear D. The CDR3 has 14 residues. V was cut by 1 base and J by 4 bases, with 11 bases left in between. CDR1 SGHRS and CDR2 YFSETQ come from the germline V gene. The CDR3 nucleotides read TGCGCCAGCAGCTTGAATGCGGTTAGCACTGAAGCTTTCTTT. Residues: CASSLNAVSTEAFF.

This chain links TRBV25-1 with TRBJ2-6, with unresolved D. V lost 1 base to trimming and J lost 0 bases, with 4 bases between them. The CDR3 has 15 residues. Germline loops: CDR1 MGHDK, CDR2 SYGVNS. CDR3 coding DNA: TGTGCCAGCAGTGAATGGAGCTCTGGGGCCAACGTCCTGACTTTC. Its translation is CASSEWSSGANVLTF.

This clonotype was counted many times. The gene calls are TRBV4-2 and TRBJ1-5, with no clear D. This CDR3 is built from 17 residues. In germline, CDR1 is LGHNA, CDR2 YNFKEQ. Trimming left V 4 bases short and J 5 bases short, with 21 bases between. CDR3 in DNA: TGTGCCAGCAGCCCCGGTGGCGGGCAGGAAACGCATCAGCCCCAGCATTTT. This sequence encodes CASSPGGGQETHQPQHF.